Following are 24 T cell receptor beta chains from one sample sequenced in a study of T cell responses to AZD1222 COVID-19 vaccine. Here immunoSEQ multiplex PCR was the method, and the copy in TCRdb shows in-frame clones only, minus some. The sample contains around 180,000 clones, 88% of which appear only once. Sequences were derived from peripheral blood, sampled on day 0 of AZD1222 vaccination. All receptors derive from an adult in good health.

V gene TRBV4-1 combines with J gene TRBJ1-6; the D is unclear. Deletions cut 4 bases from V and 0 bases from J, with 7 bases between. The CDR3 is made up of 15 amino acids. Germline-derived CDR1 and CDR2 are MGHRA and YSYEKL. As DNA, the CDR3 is TGCGCCAGCAGCCCCGAGAGCTCCTATAATTCACCCCTCCACTTT. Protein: CASSPESSYNSPLHF.

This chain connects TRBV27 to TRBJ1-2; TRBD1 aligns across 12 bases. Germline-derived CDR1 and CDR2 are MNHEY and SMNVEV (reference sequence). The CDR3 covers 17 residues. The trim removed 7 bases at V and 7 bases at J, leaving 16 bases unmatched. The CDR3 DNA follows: TGTGCCAGCACCCGGACCGGGACAGGGGGCTGGTTTTTTGGCTACACCTTC. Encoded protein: CASTRTGTGGWFFGYTF.

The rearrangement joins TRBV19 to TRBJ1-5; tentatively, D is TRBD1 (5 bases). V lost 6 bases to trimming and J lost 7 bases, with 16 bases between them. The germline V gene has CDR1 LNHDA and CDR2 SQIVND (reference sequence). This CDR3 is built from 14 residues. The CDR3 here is CASRWGEGGQPQHF. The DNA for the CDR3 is TGTGCCAGTAGATGGGGGGAAGGCGGGCAGCCCCAGCATTTT. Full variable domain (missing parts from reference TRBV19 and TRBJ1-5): DGGITQSPKYLFRKEGQNVTLSCEQNLNHDAMYWYRQDPGQGLRLIYYSQIVNDFQKGDIAEGYSVSREKKESFPLTVTSAQKNPTAFYLCASRWGEGGQPQHFGDGTRLSIL.

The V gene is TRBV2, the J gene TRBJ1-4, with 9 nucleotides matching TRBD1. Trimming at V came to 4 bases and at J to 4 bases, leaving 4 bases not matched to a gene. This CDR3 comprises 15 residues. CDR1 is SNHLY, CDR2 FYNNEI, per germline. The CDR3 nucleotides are TGTGCCAGCAGTGGAAGGACAGGGGTTAATGAAAAACTGTTTTTT. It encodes CASSGRTGVNEKLFF.

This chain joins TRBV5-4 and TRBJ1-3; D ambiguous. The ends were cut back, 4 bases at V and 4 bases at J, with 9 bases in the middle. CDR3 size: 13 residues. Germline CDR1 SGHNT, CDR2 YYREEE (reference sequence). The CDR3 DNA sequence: TGTGCCAGCAGCCACTCGGGGGGAAACACCATATATTTT. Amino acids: CASSHSGGNTIYF.

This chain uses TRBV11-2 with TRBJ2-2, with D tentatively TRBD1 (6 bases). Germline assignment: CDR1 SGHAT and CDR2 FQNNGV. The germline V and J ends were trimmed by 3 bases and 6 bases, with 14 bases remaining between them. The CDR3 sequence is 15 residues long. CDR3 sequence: CASSLWTAEAGELFF. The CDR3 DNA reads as TGTGCCAGCAGCTTGTGGACAGCTGAGGCCGGGGAGCTGTTTTTT.

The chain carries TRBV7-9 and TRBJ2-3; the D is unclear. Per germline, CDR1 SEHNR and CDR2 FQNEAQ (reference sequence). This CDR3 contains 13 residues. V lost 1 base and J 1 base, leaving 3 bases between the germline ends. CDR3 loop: CASSLGGTDTQYF. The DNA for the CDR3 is TGTGCCAGCAGCTTAGGGGGCACAGATACGCAGTATTTT.

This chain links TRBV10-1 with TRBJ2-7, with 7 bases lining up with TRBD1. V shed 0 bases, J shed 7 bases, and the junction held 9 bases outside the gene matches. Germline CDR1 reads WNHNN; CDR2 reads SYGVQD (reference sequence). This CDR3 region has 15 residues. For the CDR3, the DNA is TGCGCCAGCAGTGAGTCCGACAGGGAAGCAGGGGAGCAGTACTTC. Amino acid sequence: CASSESDREAGEQYF.

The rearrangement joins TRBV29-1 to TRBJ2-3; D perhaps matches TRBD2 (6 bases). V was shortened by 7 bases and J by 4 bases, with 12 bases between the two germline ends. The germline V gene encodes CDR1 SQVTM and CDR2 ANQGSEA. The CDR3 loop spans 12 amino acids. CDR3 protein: CSARGGADTQYF. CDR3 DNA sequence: TGCAGCGCCCGGGGAGGCGCAGATACGCAGTATTTT.

CDR3 loop: CASSSRRAGELFF. The CDR3 nucleotides read TGTGCCAGCAGTTCCAGGAGGGCCGGGGAGCTGTTTTTT. V and J are TRBV6-5 and TRBJ2-2; D perhaps matches TRBD2 (6 bases). Germline CDR1 reads MNHEY; CDR2 reads SVGAGI. Trimming took 4 bases from V and 6 from J, leaving 9 bases between them. The CDR3 consists of 13 residues.

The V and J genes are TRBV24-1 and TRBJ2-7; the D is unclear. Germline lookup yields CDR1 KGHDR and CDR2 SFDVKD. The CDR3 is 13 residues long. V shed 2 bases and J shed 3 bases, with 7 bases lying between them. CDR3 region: CATSDSNLYEQYF. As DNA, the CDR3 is TGTGCCACCAGTGATTCCAACCTCTACGAGCAGTACTTC.

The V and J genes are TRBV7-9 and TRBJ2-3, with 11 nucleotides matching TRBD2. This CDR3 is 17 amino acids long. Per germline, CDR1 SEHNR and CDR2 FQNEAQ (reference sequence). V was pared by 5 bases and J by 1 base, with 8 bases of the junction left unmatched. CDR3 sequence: CASSRLAGMRGTDTQYF. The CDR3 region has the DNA TGTGCCAGCAGCCGACTAGCGGGGATGCGAGGCACAGATACGCAGTATTTT.

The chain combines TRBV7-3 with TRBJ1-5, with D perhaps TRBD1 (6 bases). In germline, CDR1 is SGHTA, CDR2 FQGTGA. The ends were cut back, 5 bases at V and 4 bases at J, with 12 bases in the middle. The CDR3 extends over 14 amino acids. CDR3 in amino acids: CASSPPGQNQPQHF. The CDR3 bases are TGTGCCAGCAGCCCCCCGGGACAAAATCAGCCCCAGCATTTT.

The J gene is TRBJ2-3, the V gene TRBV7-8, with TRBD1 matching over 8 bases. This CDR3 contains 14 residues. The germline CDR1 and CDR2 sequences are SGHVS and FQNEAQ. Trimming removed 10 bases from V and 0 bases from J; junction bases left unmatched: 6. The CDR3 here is CATRTGFSTDTQYF. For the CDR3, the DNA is TGTGCCACCCGGACAGGGTTTAGCACAGATACGCAGTATTTT.

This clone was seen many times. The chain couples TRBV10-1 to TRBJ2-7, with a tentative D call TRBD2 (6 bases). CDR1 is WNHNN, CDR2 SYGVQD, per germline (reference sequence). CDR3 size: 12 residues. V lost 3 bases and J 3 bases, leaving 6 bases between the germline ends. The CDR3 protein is CASSDGGYEQYF. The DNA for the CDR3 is TGCGCCAGCAGTGACGGGGGCTACGAGCAGTACTTC.

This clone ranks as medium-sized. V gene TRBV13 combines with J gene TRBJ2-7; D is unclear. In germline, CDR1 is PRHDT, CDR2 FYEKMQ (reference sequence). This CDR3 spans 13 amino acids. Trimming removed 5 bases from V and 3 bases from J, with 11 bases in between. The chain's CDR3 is CASSRDTYYEQYF. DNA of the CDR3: TGTGCCAGCAGCCGTGACACTTACTACGAGCAGTACTTC. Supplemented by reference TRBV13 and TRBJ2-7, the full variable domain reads AAGVIQSPRHLIKEKRETATLKCYPIPRHDTVYWYQQGPGQDPQFLISFYEKMQSDKGSIPDRFSAQQFSDYHSELNMSSLELGDSALYFCASSRDTYYEQYFGPGTRLTVT.

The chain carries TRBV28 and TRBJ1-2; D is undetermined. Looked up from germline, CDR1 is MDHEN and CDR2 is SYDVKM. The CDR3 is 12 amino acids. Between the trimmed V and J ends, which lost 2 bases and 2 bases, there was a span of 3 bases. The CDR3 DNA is TGTGCCAGCAGTTTAGGAAACTATGGCTACACCTTC. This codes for CASSLGNYGYTF.

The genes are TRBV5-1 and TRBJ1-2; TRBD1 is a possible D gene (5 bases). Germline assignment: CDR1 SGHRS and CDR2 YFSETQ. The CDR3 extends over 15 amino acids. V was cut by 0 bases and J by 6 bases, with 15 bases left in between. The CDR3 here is CASSLESGTGNGYTF. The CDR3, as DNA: TGCGCCAGCAGCTTGGAATCCGGGACGGGCAATGGCTACACCTTC.

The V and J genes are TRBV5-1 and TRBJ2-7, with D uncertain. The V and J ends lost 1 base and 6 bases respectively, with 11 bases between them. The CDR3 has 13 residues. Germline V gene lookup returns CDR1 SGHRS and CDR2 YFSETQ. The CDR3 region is CASSLMGFSEQYF. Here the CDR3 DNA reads TGCGCCAGCAGCTTGATGGGGTTTAGCGAGCAGTACTTC.

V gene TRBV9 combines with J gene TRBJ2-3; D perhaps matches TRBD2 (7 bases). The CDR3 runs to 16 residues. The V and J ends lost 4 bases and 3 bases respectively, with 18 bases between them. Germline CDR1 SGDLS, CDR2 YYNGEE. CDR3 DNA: TGTGCCAGCAGCCTCAAAGGGGGGGGCTATACAGATACGCAGTATTTT. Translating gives CASSLKGGGYTDTQYF.

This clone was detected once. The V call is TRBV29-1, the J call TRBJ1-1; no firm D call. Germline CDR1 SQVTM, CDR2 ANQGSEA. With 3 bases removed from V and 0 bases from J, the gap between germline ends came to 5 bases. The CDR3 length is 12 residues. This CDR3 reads CSVEWMNTEAFF. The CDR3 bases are TGCAGCGTTGAGTGGATGAACACTGAAGCTTTCTTT.

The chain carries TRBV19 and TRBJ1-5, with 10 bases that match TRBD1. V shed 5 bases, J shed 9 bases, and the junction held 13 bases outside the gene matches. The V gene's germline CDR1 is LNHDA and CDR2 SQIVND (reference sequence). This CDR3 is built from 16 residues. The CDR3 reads CASSPPGQGMVWPQHF. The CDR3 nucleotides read TGTGCCAGTAGTCCCCCGGGACAGGGGATGGTATGGCCCCAGCATTTT.

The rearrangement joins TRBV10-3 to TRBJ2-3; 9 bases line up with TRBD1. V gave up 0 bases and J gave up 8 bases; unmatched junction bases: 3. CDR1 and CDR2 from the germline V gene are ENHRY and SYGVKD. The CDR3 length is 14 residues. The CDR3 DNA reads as TGTGCCATCAGTGAGTCGGGACAGGGAGCTACGCAGTATTTT. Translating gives CAISESGQGATQYF.

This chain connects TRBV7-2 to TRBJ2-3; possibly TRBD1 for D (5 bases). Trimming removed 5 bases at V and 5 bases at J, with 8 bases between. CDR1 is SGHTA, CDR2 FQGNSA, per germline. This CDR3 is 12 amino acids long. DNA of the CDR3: TGTGCCAGCAGCCCTCAGGGAGATACGCAGTATTTT. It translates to CASSPQGDTQYF.